Listed here is a single T cell receptor (beta chain). The data were produced by immunoSEQ multiplex PCR, yet TCRdb's version contains in-frame clones alone and is incomplete. Here the sample spans around 210,000 clones, roughly nine tenths being singletons. The sample belongs to a study of blood T cell repertoires in COVID-19. V dropped 5 bases and J dropped 3 bases, with 14 bases sitting between them. The CDR3 contains 15 residues. Germline loops: CDR1 SGHVS, CDR2 FQNEAQ. The TCR was taken from a woman aged 70 to 79 with acute or convalescent COVID-19. Sequencing used peripheral blood. The chain recombines TRBV7-8 with TRBJ1-5; possible D gene TRBD1, 5 bases. The CDR3 DNA reads TGTGCCAGCAGCCTTGACAGTCCCCCCAATCAGCCCCAGCATTTT. It yields the protein CASSLDSPPNQPQHF.